The rows below give T cell receptor beta chains drawn from one sample of a study of T cell repertoires in cytomegalovirus infection. Via MiXCR, TCRdb re-called the reads, giving one row per CDR3 protein. The data contain under 800,000 distinct CDR3 sequences, 20% to 25% of them singletons. The sequenced sample consisted of CD8+ T cells from PBMCs. These receptors were obtained from a human donor in good health (CMV status not recorded). Some clones in this sample may be carry-over from other donors' samples. Both conserved end residues are part of each CDR3. D genes are given only for firm matches. Expanded clones get a size class; other rows say once, few or many, or leave the size out.

-	TRBV15	TRBJ1-6	-	16	TGTGCCACCAGCAGAGTGGAGGTCAGCAGAAATTCACCCCTCCACTTT	CATSRVEVSRNSPLHF
-	TRBV12-3/TRBV12-4	TRBJ2-1	few	18	TGTGCCAGCAGTTTATCAGGCTCTAGCGCCTTCTCCTACAATGAGCAGTTCTTC	CASSLSGSSAFSYNEQFF
-	TRBV6-6	TRBJ1-1	many	15	TGTGCCAGCAGTTACGGTGCAGGGCTCAACACTGAAGCTTTCTTT	CASSYGAGLNTEAFF
TRBD2	TRBV2	TRBJ2-7	-	12	TGTGCCAGCCGATCGGGAGGCTACGAGCAGTACTTC	CASRSGGYEQYF
TRBD2	TRBV29-1	TRBJ2-3	-	16	TGCAGCGTTGAAGAAGGCCTGGCGGGGGGTACAGATACGCAGTATTTT	CSVEEGLAGGTDTQYF
-	TRBV6-5	TRBJ2-6	-	16	TGTGCCAGCAGTTGGACAGCCTCCACTGGGGCCAACGTCCTGACTTTC	CASSWTASTGANVLTF
TRBD1	TRBV5-1	TRBJ2-7	few	14	TGCGCCAGCAGCCGAGGGACAGGGGATTACGAGCAGTACTTC	CASSRGTGDYEQYF
TRBD1	TRBV5-5	TRBJ2-1	-	17	TGTGCCAGCAGCCCACCTTCTCGGGACAGGGGACGGGATGAGCAGTTCTTC	CASSPPSRDRGRDEQFF
-	TRBV7-8	TRBJ1-1	many	16	TGTGCCAGCAGCTTAGTCGTGGGCAGCCCGAACACTGAAGCTTTCTTT	CASSLVVGSPNTEAFF
-	TRBV2	TRBJ2-2	few	13	TGTGCCCGTGGGGGCGCGAACACCGGGGAGCTGTTTTTT	CARGGANTGELFF
-	TRBV5-6	TRBJ1-2	-	11	TGTGCCAGCAGCTGGGGTACTGGCTACACCTTC	CASSWGTGYTF
-	TRBV7-6	TRBJ1-1	medium-sized	16	TGTGCCAGCAGCCATCTAGACGGGGGCGTGAACACTGAAGCTTTCTTT	CASSHLDGGVNTEAFF
TRBD2	TRBV28	TRBJ2-3	-	17	TGTGCCAACAGTACCAGGTTGGCGGGGGGCCCTCGGGATACGCAGTATTTT	CANSTRLAGGPRDTQYF
-	TRBV10-1	TRBJ2-7	-	13	TGCGCCAGCAAGCAACAGGGATCCTACGAGCAGTACTTC	CASKQQGSYEQYF
TRBD2	TRBV28	TRBJ2-2	-	19	TGTGCCAGCAGTTTATCCGTGTTGGCGGGGGGGCGTTACACCGGGGAGCTGTTTTTT	CASSLSVLAGGRYTGELFF
-	TRBV19	TRBJ1-2	few	11	TGTGCCAGTATACGGGGAAATGGCTACACCTTC	CASIRGNGYTF
-	TRBV14	TRBJ1-5	-	13	TGTGCCAGCAGCCAGGGAGGTAGTAAGCCCCAGCATTTT	CASSQGGSKPQHF
-	TRBV7-6	TRBJ1-4	few	14	TGTGCCAGCAGCAGCGACAGGTTGGGCGAAAAACTGTTTTTT	CASSSDRLGEKLFF
TRBD1	TRBV20-1	TRBJ2-1	-	16	TGCAGTGCTAGATCCGCCGGGACAGGGGCCTACAATGAGCAGTTCTTC	CSARSAGTGAYNEQFF
-	TRBV28	TRBJ1-5	-	14	TGTGCCAGCAGTCAACGGGGGTCCGGTCAGCCCCAGCATTTT	CASSQRGSGQPQHF
-	TRBV12-3/TRBV12-4	TRBJ2-7	once	14	TGTGCCAGCAGTTTCGGGACACCCCTAGACGAGCAGTACTTC	CASSFGTPLDEQYF
-	TRBV28	TRBJ1-5	few	14	TGTGCCAGCAGGAGCCTCACTCTCAGGCAGCCCCAGCATTTT	CASRSLTLRQPQHF
-	TRBV6-2/TRBV6-3	TRBJ1-5	many	14	TGTGCCAGCAGCAACGGACAGTACAATCAGCCCCAGCATTTT	CASSNGQYNQPQHF
TRBD1	TRBV4-2	TRBJ2-7	-	15	TGTGCCAGCAGCCTTACAGGGGTTGGATCCTACGAGCAGTACTTC	CASSLTGVGSYEQYF
-	TRBV28	TRBJ1-1	many	14	TGTGCCAGCAGTTTGCAACAGGGCTACACTGAAGCTTTCTTT	CASSLQQGYTEAFF